These 29 T cell receptor beta chains share one sample of origin, sequenced in a study of blood T cells in healthy people across ages (dated by TCRdb to the mid-2010s). Receptor libraries were prepared by 5' RACE. The reads were generated on an Illumina HiSeq 2500. A second roughly 6 to 12 cycle PCR used a sample-barcoded 5' primer and a J-beta primer mix. In-frame beta chains were kept once TCRdb had trimmed the public reads at Q25 with fastp and called clones with MiXCR. Rows are combined by CDR3 protein, so each entry shows the most common genes and DNA. For this sample there are under 1,100,000 distinct CDR3 sequences; almost 25% appear just once. The top ten clones comprise approximately 0.71% of the sample. These data were likewise used in another study, on T cells of mothers and their children.

The sequenced sample was blood. These receptors were obtained from a girl aged 2 to 9 in good health.

Only a few counts were recorded for this clonotype. The CDR3 sequence is CSVERLRDRERYF. The CDR3 DNA reads as TGCAGCGTTGAACGCCTCCGGGACAGGGAGAGATACTTC. V and J are TRBV29-1 and TRBJ2-4; 9 bases map to TRBD1. Trimming cost V 2 bases and J 16 bases; bases outside gene matches: 12. This CDR3 has 13 amino acids. Germline assignment: CDR1 SQVTM and CDR2 ANQGSEA.

J is TRBJ2-1 and V is TRBV12-3 or TRBV12-4; the D is unclear. The CDR3 runs to 15 residues. V gave up 3 bases and J gave up 1 base, with 10 bases separating them. CDR3 region: CASSLSPISYNEQFF. Here the CDR3 DNA reads TGTGCCAGCAGTTTGTCTCCGATATCCTACAATGAGCAGTTCTTC.

The table lists this clonotype with a few counts. CDR3 region: CASSSPRLQETQYF. The CDR3 DNA follows: TGTGCCAGCAGCTCCCCCAGACTCCAAGAGACCCAGTACTTC. The V gene is TRBV11-1, the J gene TRBJ2-5; D is uncertain. CDR3 length: 14 residues. Germline-derived CDR1 and CDR2 are SGHAT and FQDESV (reference sequence). V was shortened by 4 bases and J by 1 base, with 10 bases between the two germline ends. The full variable domain, in which reference TRBV11-1 and TRBJ2-5 provide the parts outside the CDR3, is EAEVAQSPRYKITEKSQAVAFWCDPISGHATLYWYRQILGQGPELLVQFQDESVVDDSQLPKDRFSAERLKGVDSTLKIQPAELGDSAMYLCASSSPRLQETQYFGPGTRLLVL.

This clonotype was detected only a few times. This rearrangement joins TRBV29-1 to TRBJ2-5; D is possibly TRBD1 (5 bases). CDR3 length: 13 residues. V was cut by 7 bases and J by 6 bases, with 18 bases left in between. Germline V gene sequence: CDR1 SQVTM, CDR2 ANQGSEA. Here the CDR3 DNA reads TGCAGCGCCCACGACAGTGACCAGCAGACCCAGTACTTC. Amino acids: CSAHDSDQQTQYF.

This clonotype was counted a few times. CDR3 in DNA: TGCGCCAGCAGCTTGGGGCAGACCCAGGATCAGCCCCAGCATTTT. Its protein product is CASSLGQTQDQPQHF. This chain connects TRBV5-1 to TRBJ1-5; D unresolved. The germline V and J ends were trimmed by 0 bases and 5 bases, with 12 bases remaining between them. Germline CDR1 reads SGHRS; CDR2 reads YFSETQ. The CDR3 covers 15 residues.

This clonotype appeared a few times. The chain uses TRBV25-1 and TRBJ2-5; 7 bases are a match to TRBD2. There are 14 residues in the CDR3. The V segment lost 2 bases and the J segment 3 bases; nucleotides outside the gene matches: 3. Germline-derived CDR1 and CDR2 are MGHDK and SYGVNS. In nucleotides, the CDR3 is TGTGCCAGCAGTGAACTTCTAGCGGAAGAGACCCAGTACTTC. Its translation: CASSELLAEETQYF.

This clonotype came up once. The V gene is TRBV4-1, the J gene TRBJ2-5; D may match TRBD1 or TRBD2 (6 bases each). Germline assignment: CDR1 MGHRA and CDR2 YSYEKL. Trimming took 1 base from V and 4 from J, leaving 13 bases between them. The length of the CDR3 is 15 residues. The CDR3 DNA is TGCGCCAGCAGCCAAGCCTCCGGAGGGGGAGAGACCCAGTACTTC. It yields the protein CASSQASGGGETQYF.

This clonotype was seen a few times. CDR3 sequence (DNA): TGTGCCAGCAGTTATAGCGGGGTATACAATGAGCAGTTCTTC. It translates to CASSYSGVYNEQFF. This chain links TRBV6-2 or TRBV6-3 with TRBJ2-1, with TRBD2 matching over 8 bases. This CDR3 is 14 amino acids long. The J segment lost 4 bases and the V segment lost 3 bases, leaving 2 bases of the junction unmatched. CDR1 and CDR2 (germline): MNHEY, SVGEGT.

V gene TRBV5-6 combines with J gene TRBJ1-1, with 11 bases fitting TRBD1. Germline V gene lookup returns CDR1 SGHDT and CDR2 YYEEEE. The CDR3 totals 14 residues. V lost 4 bases to trimming and J lost 3 bases; unmatched junction nucleotides: 2. This CDR3 reads CASSAGQGDTEAFF. In DNA, the CDR3 is TGTGCCAGCAGCGCGGGACAGGGGGACACTGAAGCTTTCTTT.

This clonotype was seen at least ten times. The chain links TRBV29-1 to TRBJ2-3; 8 positions match TRBD2. V dropped 5 bases and J dropped 3; count of bases not matched to a gene: 4. The germline V gene has CDR1 SQVTM and CDR2 ANQGSEA. The CDR3 extends over 13 amino acids. For the CDR3, the DNA is TGCAGCGTTAATACGGGAGGGACAGATACGCAGTATTTT. Amino acid sequence: CSVNTGGTDTQYF.

This chain uses TRBV12-3 or TRBV12-4 with TRBJ2-2; no firm D call. This CDR3 region has 13 residues. Trimming removed 5 bases at V and 4 bases at J, with 8 bases between. The CDR3 loop is CASSVDPTGELFF. CDR3 in DNA: TGTGCCAGCAGTGTCGACCCCACCGGGGAGCTGTTTTTT.

This clonotype was counted only a few times. The rearrangement joins TRBV5-6 to TRBJ1-1; no clear D. Germline V CDR1 and CDR2: SGHDT, YYEEEE. Trimming removed 3 bases at V and 3 bases at J, with 9 bases between. This CDR3 is built from 13 residues. CDR3 bases: TGTGCCAGCAGCTCTAACCCTGACACTGAAGCTTTCTTT. Protein product: CASSSNPDTEAFF.

This clonotype occurred a few times. The chain links TRBV28 to TRBJ2-3; D is unresolved. The CDR3 extends over 17 amino acids. V gave up 7 bases and J gave up 1 base, with 21 bases separating them. Per the germline V gene, CDR1 is MDHEN and CDR2 is SYDVKM. DNA for the CDR3: TGTGCCAGCACCCCTCGTTTGCTCGAGTTGGGCACAGATACGCAGTATTTT. Amino acids: CASTPRLLELGTDTQYF.

The J gene is TRBJ2-5, the V gene TRBV7-6; no firm D call. The J call may be in error: the DNA end matches TRBJ2-1 better. Per germline, CDR1 SGHVS and CDR2 FNYEAQ. The CDR3 is 13 amino acids. The CDR3 sequence is CASSLAGQDEQFF. Written as DNA, the CDR3 is TGTGCCAGCAGCTTAGCGGGCCAGGATGAGCAGTTCTTC.

This clonotype occurred a few times. The rearrangement links TRBV12-3 or TRBV12-4 to TRBJ2-1; 11 nucleotides agree with TRBD2. CDR3 length: 15 residues. V shed 4 bases and J 7 bases; nucleotides not matched to a gene: 6. The CDR3 nucleotides are TGTGCCAGCAGTTGGGGACTAGCGGAGGTTAATGAGCAGTTCTTC. It specifies CASSWGLAEVNEQFF.

This clonotype was seen more than once but under ten times. CDR3 bases: TGTGCCAGCAGTTACAGGGACAGTCTCTACGAGCAGTACTTC. Residues: CASSYRDSLYEQYF. This sequence joins TRBV6-5 and TRBJ2-7, with TRBD1 identical over 7 bases. CDR1 MNHEY and CDR2 SVGAGI come from the germline V gene. The CDR3 contains 14 residues. The V segment lost 2 bases and the J segment 3 bases; nucleotides outside the gene matches: 4.

The chain couples TRBV5-1 to TRBJ1-1; the match to TRBD1 covers 10 bases. Per the germline V gene, CDR1 is SGHRS and CDR2 is YFSETQ. The CDR3 is 16 amino acids. V was pared by 0 bases and J by 0 bases, with 2 bases of the junction left unmatched. The CDR3 loop is CASSLGDRGMNTEAFF. The CDR3 DNA follows: TGCGCCAGCAGCTTGGGGGACAGGGGTATGAACACTGAAGCTTTCTTT.

This chain connects TRBV27 to TRBJ2-5; D is unresolved. The DNA end lines up better with TRBJ2-7; the J call may be wrong. The CDR3 is 13 amino acids. Germline CDR1 and CDR2: MNHEY and SMNVEV (reference sequence). Here the CDR3 DNA reads TGTGCCAGCAGTTTAGGGGATTTCGACGAGCAGTACTTC. Amino acid sequence: CASSLGDFDEQYF.

The rearrangement links TRBV3-1 to TRBJ2-5; tentatively, D is TRBD2 (5 bases). Trimming removed 4 bases at V and 3 bases at J, with 15 bases between. The CDR3 extends over 15 amino acids. The germline gives CDR1 LGHDT, CDR2 YNNKEL (reference sequence). The CDR3: CASSLPTSGKETQYF. In nucleotides, the CDR3 is TGTGCCAGCAGCCTACCCACTTCGGGGAAAGAGACCCAGTACTTC.

This clonotype was detected a few times. The chain joins TRBV21-1 to TRBJ1-6; whether TRBD1, the table's D call, matches the DNA was not checked. TRBV21-1 is noted as a pseudogene. The CDR3 sequence is 20 residues long. DNA of the CDR3: TGTGCCAGCAGCCCCCCCCGACGAGGGGTCGGGTGCTCCTATAATTCACCCCTCCACTTT. It is translated as CASSPPRRGVGCSYNSPLHF.

This clonotype was seen more than once but under ten times. The chain carries TRBV9 and TRBJ2-5; D might be TRBD2 (6 bases). The end of the DNA is better explained by TRBJ2-7, so the J call may be wrong. Looked up from germline, CDR1 is SGDLS and CDR2 is YYNGEE. The CDR3 runs 12 residues. For the CDR3, the DNA is TGTGCCAGCAGCGTGGGGGAGGACGAGCAGTACTTC. Encoded protein: CASSVGEDEQYF.

The rearrangement links TRBV3-1 to TRBJ2-7, with 9 bases that match TRBD2. This CDR3 contains 16 residues. V lost 2 bases, J lost 2 bases, and 7 bases stayed unmatched. The germline CDR1 and CDR2 sequences are LGHDT and YNNKEL (reference sequence). The CDR3 sequence: CASSQLQREVPYEQYF. The CDR3 DNA reads as TGTGCCAGCAGCCAACTACAGCGGGAGGTTCCCTACGAGCAGTACTTC.

This clonotype came up a few times. The J gene is TRBJ1-2, the V gene TRBV5-1; D possibly corresponds to TRBD1 (6 bases). Trimming stripped 3 bases from V and 4 bases from J, with 19 bases between. Germline loops: CDR1 SGHRS, CDR2 YFSETQ. CDR3 length: 16 amino acids. The CDR3: CASSSAGASYGYGYTF. The CDR3 coding sequence is TGCGCCAGCAGCTCGGCAGGGGCGTCATACGGCTATGGCTACACCTTC. The whole variable domain, remainder taken from reference TRBV5-1 and TRBJ1-2, is KAGVTQTPRYLIKTRGQQVTLSCSPISGHRSVSWYQQTPGQGLQFLFEYFSETQRNKGNFPGRFSGRQFSNSRSEMNVSTLELGDSALYLCASSSAGASYGYGYTFGSGTRLTVV.

In its sample, this clonotype was seen a few times. DNA for the CDR3: TGTGCCAGCAGCTCGAGACTAGCGGGAGGGGATGAGACCCAGTACTTC. As protein: CASSSRLAGGDETQYF. The gene calls are TRBV7-9 and TRBJ2-5; 14 bases fit TRBD2. The CDR3 sequence is 16 residues long. V lost 4 bases, J lost 5 bases, and 6 bases stayed unmatched. CDR1 is SEHNR, CDR2 FQNEAQ, per germline (reference sequence). Variable domain in full (rest from reference TRBV7-9 and TRBJ2-5): DTGVSQNPRHKITKRGQNVTFRCDPISEHNRLYWYRQTLGQGPEFLTYFQNEAQLEKSRLLSDRFSAERPKGSFSTLEIQRTEQGDSAMYLCASSSRLAGGDETQYFGPGTRLLVL.

This clonotype occurred a few times. V usage is TRBV28 and J usage is TRBJ2-5, with D perhaps being TRBD1 or TRBD2 (5 bases each). The CDR3 spans 12 residues. Germline CDR1 reads MDHEN; CDR2 reads SYDVKM. Trimming cost V 11 bases and J 2 bases, with 12 bases left between them. The CDR3 nucleotides read TGTGCCGCCGAGGGGAGACAAGAGACCCAGTACTTC. Its translation is CAAEGRQETQYF.

The J gene is TRBJ2-3, the V gene TRBV27, with D unclear. V lost 8 bases and J 1 base, leaving 10 bases between the germline ends. Germline assignment: CDR1 MNHEY and CDR2 SMNVEV (reference sequence). The CDR3 sequence is 13 residues long. CDR3 nucleotides: TGTGCCAGCGCCCTTTTGGGCACAGATACGCAGTATTTT. It codes for CASALLGTDTQYF.

The V gene is TRBV7-8, the J gene TRBJ2-1, with 7 bases identical to TRBD2. Near its end, the DNA agrees better with TRBJ2-5, so the J call may be wrong. Germline CDR1 is SGHVS and CDR2 is FQNEAQ. This CDR3 is built from 14 residues. In nucleotides, the CDR3 is TGTGCCAGCAGCTTCGTGGGAGGGCCGGAGACCCAGTACTTC. The encoded protein is CASSFVGGPETQYF.

This clonotype was observed a handful of times. The gene calls are TRBV27 and TRBJ2-1; TRBD2 matches at 15 bases. Germline V gene sequence: CDR1 MNHEY, CDR2 SMNVEV (reference sequence). Trimming cost V 4 bases and J 6 bases; bases outside gene matches: 7. The CDR3 length is 17 residues. The CDR3: CASSSGLAGGLRNEQFF. DNA for the CDR3: TGTGCCAGCAGTTCGGGACTAGCGGGAGGCTTGCGCAATGAGCAGTTCTTC.

This clonotype has only a few counts. The V and J genes are TRBV13 and TRBJ1-2; D not certain. The CDR3 totals 12 residues. Trimming shortened V by 1 base and J by 8 bases, and 8 bases separated the two germline ends. The germline gives CDR1 PRHDT, CDR2 FYEKMQ (reference sequence). The CDR3, as DNA: TGTGCCAGCAGCTTAGAACAAGAAGGCTACACCTTC. Amino acid sequence: CASSLEQEGYTF.